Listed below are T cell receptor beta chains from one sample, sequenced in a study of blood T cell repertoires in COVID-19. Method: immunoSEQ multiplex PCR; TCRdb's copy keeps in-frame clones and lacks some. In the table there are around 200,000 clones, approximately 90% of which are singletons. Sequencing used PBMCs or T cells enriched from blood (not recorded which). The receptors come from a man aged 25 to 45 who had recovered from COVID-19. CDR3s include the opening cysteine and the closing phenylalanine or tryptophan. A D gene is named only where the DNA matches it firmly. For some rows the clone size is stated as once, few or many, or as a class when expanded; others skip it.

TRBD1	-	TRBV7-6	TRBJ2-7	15	TGTGCCAGCAGCTCTCGTAGGGACAGGGTAGGCGAGCAGTACTTC	CASSSRRDRVGEQYF
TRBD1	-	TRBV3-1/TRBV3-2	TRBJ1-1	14	TGTGCCAGCAGCCAGACAGGGGGCAACACTGAAGCTTTCTTT	CASSQTGGNTEAFF
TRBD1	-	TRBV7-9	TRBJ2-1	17	TGTGCCAGCAGCTCCATAACGACAGGGGGCTTAGGGGGTGAGCAGTTCTTC	CASSSITTGGLGGEQFF
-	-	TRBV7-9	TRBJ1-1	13	TGTGCCAGCAGCTTAGCGACAGCCCTTGAAGCTTTCTTT	CASSLATALEAFF
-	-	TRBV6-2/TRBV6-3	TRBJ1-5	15	TGTGCCAGCAGTTACGCAGGGAATAGCAATCAGCCCCAGCATTTT	CASSYAGNSNQPQHF
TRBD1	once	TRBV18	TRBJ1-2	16	TGTGCCAGCTCACAAGGGACAGCTTTTTCTAACTATGGCTACACCTTC	CASSQGTAFSNYGYTF
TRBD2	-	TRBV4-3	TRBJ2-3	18	TGCGCCAGCAGCCAAGACTTGGGGGGGTGGAGCGCGGCAGATACGCAGTATTTT	CASSQDLGGWSAADTQYF
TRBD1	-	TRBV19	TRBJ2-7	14	TGTGCCAGTAGTATATGGACAGGGGGCAACGAGCAGTACTTC	CASSIWTGGNEQYF
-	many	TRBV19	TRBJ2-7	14	TGTGCCAGTAGTAATAATCAGGTGACCTACGAGCAGTACTTC	CASSNNQVTYEQYF
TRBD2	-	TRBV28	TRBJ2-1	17	TGTGCCAGCAGTTCTGGGACTAGCGGGAGAATATACAATGAGCAGTTCTTC	CASSSGTSGRIYNEQFF
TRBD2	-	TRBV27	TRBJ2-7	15	TGTGCCAGCAGTCCCACTAGCGGGGGGCTCTACGAGCAGTACTTC	CASSPTSGGLYEQYF